Following are 17 T cell receptor beta chains from one sample sequenced in a study of beta chain features in type 1 diabetes. These receptors lack a known antigen. Every bit of the isolated RNA underwent reverse transcription, so sequencing read expressed TCRB transcripts. Clones were sequenced by immunoSEQ multiplex PCR, and TCRdb holds only the in-frame ones, with some missing. The sample has 300,000 to 350,000 clones, roughly 14% seen once. General study findings and limits: Shorter TCRB CDR3s, moderately but significantly so, marked every one of the four CD4+ subsets in Type 1 diabetes patients.

The specimen was naive CD4+ T cells from blood. These receptors all come from a woman aged 18-29 years with type 1 diabetes.

This clone occurred a few times. The chain couples TRBV5-4 to TRBJ2-5; D might be TRBD2 (5 bases). The CDR3 covers 14 residues. Trimming stripped 0 bases from V and 0 bases from J, with 6 bases between. Germline values: CDR1 SGHNT, CDR2 YYREEE (reference sequence). This CDR3 reads CASSLAGYQETQYF. The CDR3 coding sequence is TGTGCCAGCAGCTTGGCGGGGTACCAAGAGACCCAGTACTTC.

The gene calls are TRBV18 and TRBJ2-1; TRBD2 aligns across 10 bases. Trimming at V came to 2 bases and at J to 4 bases, leaving 2 bases not matched to a gene. Germline values: CDR1 KGHSH, CDR2 LQKENI. The CDR3 covers 15 residues. The chain's CDR3 is CASSPFSGRYNEQFF. Here the CDR3 DNA reads TGTGCCAGCTCACCATTTAGCGGGAGGTACAATGAGCAGTTCTTC.

This clone was counted only a few times. The chain recombines TRBV7-2 with TRBJ2-1; TRBD2 matches at 14 bases. The CDR3 extends over 16 amino acids. With 5 bases clipped from V and 11 bases from J, the junction kept 11 bases outside the gene matches. Per germline, CDR1 SGHTA and CDR2 FQGNSA. The CDR3 DNA reads TGTGCCAGCAGCGCCTCGGGACTAGCGGGAGTACGGAAGCAGTTCTTC. Protein: CASSASGLAGVRKQFF.

The V gene is TRBV30, the J gene TRBJ2-5; D perhaps matches TRBD1 (6 bases). Germline lookup yields CDR1 GTSNPN and CDR2 SVGIG (reference sequence). V lost 0 bases, J lost 5 bases, and 25 bases lay in between. The CDR3 has 18 amino acids. This chain's CDR3 is CAWSVSPETGWDRETQYF. CDR3 nucleotide sequence: TGTGCCTGGAGTGTATCCCCCGAGACAGGTTGGGACCGGGAGACCCAGTACTTC.

The sample holds a few counts of this clone. The chain combines TRBV9 with TRBJ2-4, with 8 bases matching TRBD2. The CDR3 extends over 16 amino acids. Germline loops: CDR1 SGDLS, CDR2 YYNGEE. The junction had 2 bases not matched to a gene; V was cut back by 0 bases and J by 0 bases. The CDR3 DNA reads as TGTGCCAGCAGCGTAGACCTAGCGGGAGCCAAAAACATTCAGTACTTC. Translation gives CASSVDLAGAKNIQYF.

CDR3 sequence reads: CASSLVRGAGGYTF. The DNA for the CDR3 is TGTGCCAGCAGCTTAGTCCGGGGGGCTGGTGGCTACACCTTC. This sequence joins TRBV7-2 and TRBJ1-2, with a tentative D call TRBD1 (6 bases). V dropped 1 base and J dropped 7 bases, with 13 bases sitting between them. The CDR3 is made up of 14 amino acids. Germline V gives CDR1 SGHTA, CDR2 FQGNSA.

This clone was observed a handful of times. The chain uses TRBV5-1 and TRBJ2-7, with 13 bases that match TRBD2. Germline CDR1 SGHRS, CDR2 YFSETQ. The trim removed 3 bases at V and 6 bases at J, leaving 12 bases unmatched. The CDR3 consists of 17 residues. CDR3 sequence reads: CASSSTGTSGTTFEQYF. CDR3 coding DNA: TGCGCCAGCAGCTCTACCGGGACTAGCGGGACGACGTTCGAGCAGTACTTC.

The V and J genes are TRBV10-2 and TRBJ2-3, with 10 bases identical to TRBD2. The CDR3 consists of 14 residues. V shed 6 bases and J 2 bases; nucleotides not matched to a gene: 2. Per germline, CDR1 WSHSY and CDR2 SAAADI. For the CDR3, the DNA is TGCGCCAGCAGAACTAGCGGGAACACAGATACGCAGTATTTT. Translation: CASRTSGNTDTQYF.

This rearrangement joins TRBV18 to TRBJ2-7, with a weak D call TRBD1 (6 bases). Trimming pared 4 bases from V and 4 bases from J, leaving 14 bases between. This CDR3 contains 14 residues. Germline V CDR1 and CDR2: KGHSH, LQKENI. CDR3 protein: CASSLNRVGYEQYV. The CDR3 DNA sequence: TGTGCCAGCTCACTGAACAGGGTCGGGTACGAGCAGTACGTC.

The gene calls are TRBV29-1 and TRBJ2-1; D possibly corresponds to TRBD2 (6 bases). The V gene lost 5 bases and the J gene lost 2 bases, with 13 bases spanning the gap. The V gene's germline CDR1 is SQVTM and CDR2 ANQGSEA. CDR3 length equals 14 residues. The CDR3 sequence: CSVKWRETYNEQFF. The CDR3 DNA sequence: TGCAGCGTTAAATGGCGGGAAACCTACAATGAGCAGTTCTTC.

A few counts support this clone. The chain employs TRBV19 and TRBJ2-7; TRBD2 matches at 8 bases. With 7 bases clipped from V and 5 bases from J, the junction kept 7 bases outside the gene matches. The CDR3 contains 13 residues. Germline CDR1 LNHDA, CDR2 SQIVND (reference sequence). CDR3 coding DNA: TGTGCCAGTACTAGAGCGGGAGCCCACGAGCAGTACTTC. Encoded protein: CASTRAGAHEQYF.

This clone has a handful of counts. This chain uses TRBV7-9 with TRBJ2-1, with no clear D. The V gene's germline CDR1 is SEHNR and CDR2 FQNEAQ (reference sequence). The CDR3 is 12 residues long. V gave up 6 bases and J gave up 5 bases, with 8 bases separating them. The CDR3 is CASRATNNEQFF. As DNA, the CDR3 is TGTGCCAGCAGGGCCACCAACAATGAGCAGTTCTTC. The complete variable domain, with remaining parts taken from reference TRBV7-9 and TRBJ2-1, reads DTGVSQNPRHKITKRGQNVTFRCDPISEHNRLYWYRQTLGQGPEFLTYFQNEAQLEKSRLLSDRFSAERPKGSFSTLEIQRTEQGDSAMYLCASRATNNEQFFGPGTRLTVL.

The rearrangement uses TRBV28 and TRBJ2-6, with D possibly matching TRBD1 (5 bases). The CDR3 extends over 15 amino acids. V lost 6 bases to trimming and J lost 0 bases, with 9 bases between them. Germline lookup yields CDR1 MDHEN and CDR2 SYDVKM. In DNA, the CDR3 is TGTGCCAGCAGAGGGGATCGCTCTGGGGCCAACGTCCTGACTTTC. Protein sequence: CASRGDRSGANVLTF.

This clone was picked up many times. The chain is built from TRBV30 and TRBJ2-1; D gene unclear. Trimming left V 1 base short and J 8 bases short, with 6 bases between. This CDR3 has 11 amino acids. Germline CDR1 is GTSNPN and CDR2 is SVGIG (reference sequence). The CDR3 DNA sequence: TGTGCCTGGAGTGAGCGCCATGAGCAGTTCTTC. Its protein is CAWSERHEQFF.

The gene calls are TRBV18 and TRBJ2-7; 15 positions match TRBD2. The CDR3 contains 16 residues. Germline CDR1 and CDR2: KGHSH and LQKENI. V was pared by 6 bases and J by 5 bases, with 8 bases of the junction left unmatched. The chain's CDR3 is CASSRGLAGGPHEQYV. The CDR3 DNA sequence: TGTGCCAGCTCCCGCGGACTAGCGGGAGGGCCCCACGAGCAGTACGTC.

This clone has more than one count but fewer than ten. The chain joins TRBV5-1 to TRBJ2-5; a weak D match, TRBD1 (6 bases). The CDR3 covers 13 residues. Trimming stripped 4 bases from V and 5 bases from J, with 12 bases between. In germline, CDR1 is SGHRS, CDR2 YFSETQ. In DNA, the CDR3 is TGCGCCAGCAGCCCGAGGGGGATCGAGACCCAGTACTTC. Amino acids: CASSPRGIETQYF.

This clone was recorded at least ten times. The rearrangement joins TRBV29-1 to TRBJ2-1; no clear D. CDR1 and CDR2 from the germline V gene are SQVTM and ANQGSEA. The CDR3 has 13 amino acids. With 7 bases removed from V and 8 bases from J, the gap between germline ends came to 18 bases. DNA for the CDR3: TGCAGCGGCAAGTCCTATCTATTGGATGAGCAGTTCTTC. Translation gives CSGKSYLLDEQFF.